These T cell receptor beta chains were read from a single sample in a study of blood T cell repertoires in COVID-19. Repertoires were generated with immunoSEQ multiplex PCR, while TCRdb's copy carries only in-frame clones and drops some. This sample has about 160,000 clones, with roughly 90% found just once. Sample: peripheral blood. The receptors stem from a man aged 25-40 years with COVID-19, enrolled during active disease. Each CDR3 is given with its conserved first and last residue. Each record gives: D gene, J gene, clone size, V gene, CDR3 DNA, CDR3 protein. The D gene is left open where the match is weak. Clone sizes are given selectively: once, few, many, or a class where the clone is expanded.

d_call: NA; j_call: TRBJ1-6; clone_size: NA; v_call: TRBV6-5; cdr3_nt: TGTGCCAGCAGTTACGGATCGACAGCCAATTCACCCCTCCACTTT; cdr3_aa: CASSYGSTANSPLHF
d_call: NA; j_call: TRBJ1-2; clone_size: NA; v_call: TRBV6-5; cdr3_nt: TGTGCCAGCACCCAAGCGGTGGGCTACACCTTC; cdr3_aa: CASTQAVGYTF
d_call: NA; j_call: TRBJ2-2; clone_size: NA; v_call: TRBV7-3; cdr3_nt: TGTGCCAGCGGCCGGGGAGGCGCGAACACCGGGGAGCTGTTTTTT; cdr3_aa: CASGRGGANTGELFF
d_call: TRBD1; j_call: TRBJ2-5; clone_size: NA; v_call: TRBV9; cdr3_nt: TGTGCCAGCAGCGTAGACAGGGGCCAAGAGACCCAGTACTTC; cdr3_aa: CASSVDRGQETQYF
d_call: TRBD2; j_call: TRBJ2-2; clone_size: NA; v_call: TRBV7-2; cdr3_nt: TGTGCCAGCAGCCCCGGACTAGCGGAGATGAGCGGGGAGCTGTTTTTT; cdr3_aa: CASSPGLAEMSGELFF
d_call: TRBD1; j_call: TRBJ1-5; clone_size: NA; v_call: TRBV6-2/TRBV6-3; cdr3_nt: TGTGCCAGCAGTTACCCCGGGACAGGGCCTCTTCAGCCCCAGCATTTT; cdr3_aa: CASSYPGTGPLQPQHF
d_call: TRBD2; j_call: TRBJ2-2; clone_size: NA; v_call: TRBV28; cdr3_nt: TGTGCCAGCAGTCCCATACACTTACCGAAGCGGGAGGGGAACACCGGGGAGCTGTTTTTT; cdr3_aa: CASSPIHLPKREGNTGELFF
d_call: TRBD1; j_call: TRBJ2-2; clone_size: once; v_call: TRBV7-8; cdr3_nt: TGTGCCAGCAGCCCACATGGGGCACCGGGACAGGGGATCGCCGGGGAGCTGTTTTTT; cdr3_aa: CASSPHGAPGQGIAGELFF
d_call: NA; j_call: TRBJ2-5; clone_size: NA; v_call: TRBV29-1; cdr3_nt: TGCAGCGTTGGGACAACAGGGTCAGAGACCCAGTACTTC; cdr3_aa: CSVGTTGSETQYF
d_call: TRBD1; j_call: TRBJ1-5; clone_size: NA; v_call: TRBV19; cdr3_nt: TGTGCCAGTAGTACGGGACAGGGTCAGCCCCAGCATTTT; cdr3_aa: CASSTGQGQPQHF
d_call: TRBD2; j_call: TRBJ2-1; clone_size: once; v_call: TRBV19; cdr3_nt: TGTGCCAGTAGTACAACTAGCGGCCTCTACAATGAGCAGTTCTTC; cdr3_aa: CASSTTSGLYNEQFF
d_call: NA; j_call: TRBJ2-7; clone_size: NA; v_call: TRBV27; cdr3_nt: TGTGCCAGCAGCGGTTTGAGGGAGCAGTACTTC; cdr3_aa: CASSGLREQYF
d_call: NA; j_call: TRBJ1-1; clone_size: NA; v_call: TRBV7-2; cdr3_nt: TGTGCCAGCAGCTTAGTTGGAGGGCGAGTTTTGAACACTGAAGCTTTCTTT; cdr3_aa: CASSLVGGRVLNTEAFF
d_call: TRBD2; j_call: TRBJ2-3; clone_size: NA; v_call: TRBV7-3; cdr3_nt: TGTGCCAGCTCCGCACAAGCGGGACTAAGTACAGATACGCAGTATTTT; cdr3_aa: CASSAQAGLSTDTQYF
d_call: NA; j_call: TRBJ2-3; clone_size: NA; v_call: TRBV3-1/TRBV3-2; cdr3_nt: TGTGCCAGCAGCCAAGGAGGTACGGATACGCAGTATTTT; cdr3_aa: CASSQGGTDTQYF
d_call: NA; j_call: TRBJ1-5; clone_size: NA; v_call: TRBV19; cdr3_nt: TGTGCCAGTACCCCGGGGAATAGAGGCAATCAGCCCCAGCATTTT; cdr3_aa: CASTPGNRGNQPQHF
d_call: TRBD1; j_call: TRBJ1-6; clone_size: NA; v_call: TRBV19; cdr3_nt: TGTGCCAGTATACAGACAGGGGTGGGTTCACCCCTCCACTTT; cdr3_aa: CASIQTGVGSPLHF
d_call: TRBD1; j_call: TRBJ2-5; clone_size: NA; v_call: TRBV4-2; cdr3_nt: TGTGCCAGCAGCCAAGGACAGGGATCGGAGACCCAGTACTTC; cdr3_aa: CASSQGQGSETQYF
d_call: TRBD1; j_call: TRBJ2-7; clone_size: NA; v_call: TRBV6-5; cdr3_nt: TGTGCCAGCAGTTACTCGGGACAGGGCTACGAGCAGTACTTC; cdr3_aa: CASSYSGQGYEQYF
d_call: NA; j_call: TRBJ2-2; clone_size: NA; v_call: TRBV4-3; cdr3_nt: TGCGCCAGCAGCCAAACAGGGCGGATAGCCGGGGAGCTGTTTTTT; cdr3_aa: CASSQTGRIAGELFF
d_call: NA; j_call: TRBJ1-1; clone_size: once; v_call: TRBV12-3/TRBV12-4; cdr3_nt: TGTGCCAGCAGTTTCGCGGAGAACACTGAAGCTTTCTTT; cdr3_aa: CASSFAENTEAFF
d_call: TRBD1; j_call: TRBJ2-5; clone_size: NA; v_call: TRBV5-1; cdr3_nt: TGCGCCAGCAGCCTCGAGGGACAGGGGCAAGAGACCCAGTACTTC; cdr3_aa: CASSLEGQGQETQYF
d_call: TRBD1; j_call: TRBJ1-3; clone_size: NA; v_call: TRBV5-4; cdr3_nt: TGTGCCAGCAGCCGGGACAGGGGCTCTGGAAACACCATATATTTT; cdr3_aa: CASSRDRGSGNTIYF
d_call: TRBD1; j_call: TRBJ1-3; clone_size: NA; v_call: TRBV18; cdr3_nt: TGTGCCAGCTCACGAGAAACAGGGGGCTCTGGAAACACCATATATTTT; cdr3_aa: CASSRETGGSGNTIYF
d_call: NA; j_call: TRBJ2-5; clone_size: NA; v_call: TRBV30; cdr3_nt: TGTGCCTGGAGTGTAATCTCCAGGGTAGAGACCCAGTACTTC; cdr3_aa: CAWSVISRVETQYF
d_call: TRBD2; j_call: TRBJ2-1; clone_size: NA; v_call: TRBV6-5; cdr3_nt: TGTGCCAGCAGCGACCGGACTAGCGGGGGTTATGAGCAGTTCTTC; cdr3_aa: CASSDRTSGGYEQFF
d_call: TRBD1; j_call: TRBJ1-2; clone_size: NA; v_call: TRBV2; cdr3_nt: TGTGCCAGCAGGGGGGACAGCCTCTATGGCTACACCTTC; cdr3_aa: CASRGDSLYGYTF
d_call: TRBD1; j_call: TRBJ1-2; clone_size: NA; v_call: TRBV7-9; cdr3_nt: TGTGCCAGCAGCTCGACGGGACAGGGAAATGGCTACACCTTC; cdr3_aa: CASSSTGQGNGYTF
d_call: TRBD1; j_call: TRBJ1-2; clone_size: NA; v_call: TRBV10-3; cdr3_nt: TGTGCCATCAGCCCCGTACAGGGGGCGGGGGGTGGCTACACCTTC; cdr3_aa: CAISPVQGAGGGYTF
d_call: NA; j_call: TRBJ2-5; clone_size: NA; v_call: TRBV9; cdr3_nt: TGTGCCAGCAGCCCCTACGGGGGACAGTATTACTTC; cdr3_aa: CASSPYGGQYYF
d_call: TRBD2; j_call: TRBJ2-3; clone_size: NA; v_call: TRBV4-3; cdr3_nt: TGCGCCAGCAGCCGGGGGCTAGCGGGAATCACAGATACGCAGTATTTT; cdr3_aa: CASSRGLAGITDTQYF
d_call: TRBD1; j_call: TRBJ1-2; clone_size: NA; v_call: TRBV7-2; cdr3_nt: TGTGCCAGCAGCTTAGCAGGGACAGGGAATGGCTACACCTTC; cdr3_aa: CASSLAGTGNGYTF
d_call: NA; j_call: TRBJ1-3; clone_size: NA; v_call: TRBV27; cdr3_nt: TGTGCCAGCAGTTTAGGGGGAGGGATAGGCTCTGGAAACACCATATATTTT; cdr3_aa: CASSLGGGIGSGNTIYF
d_call: TRBD1; j_call: TRBJ1-2; clone_size: NA; v_call: TRBV6-5; cdr3_nt: TGTGCCAGCTTCGGGACAGGGAGAGACTATGGCTACACCTTC; cdr3_aa: CASFGTGRDYGYTF
d_call: NA; j_call: TRBJ1-2; clone_size: few; v_call: TRBV19; cdr3_nt: TGTGCCAGTAGTGCCGGGGACCGACTAGGGGGCTACACCTTC; cdr3_aa: CASSAGDRLGGYTF
d_call: NA; j_call: TRBJ1-6; clone_size: NA; v_call: TRBV30; cdr3_nt: TGTGCCTGGAGTGGTGTCGCCGGGAGCTCCTATAATTCACCCCTCCACTTT; cdr3_aa: CAWSGVAGSSYNSPLHF
d_call: NA; j_call: TRBJ1-3; clone_size: once; v_call: TRBV5-1; cdr3_nt: TGCGCCAGCAGCTTGACAGGGCAAGTCTCTGGAAACACCATATATTTT; cdr3_aa: CASSLTGQVSGNTIYF
d_call: NA; j_call: TRBJ2-5; clone_size: once; v_call: TRBV7-6; cdr3_nt: TGTGCCAGCAGCCCCGGAGAGACCCAGTACTTC; cdr3_aa: CASSPGETQYF
d_call: NA; j_call: TRBJ1-1; clone_size: NA; v_call: TRBV25-1; cdr3_nt: TGTGCCAGCAGAGAGCAGGGCGGATACACTGAAGCTTTCTTT; cdr3_aa: CASREQGGYTEAFF
d_call: NA; j_call: TRBJ2-1; clone_size: NA; v_call: TRBV4-1; cdr3_nt: TGCGCCAGCAGCCAAGATCCAAACAATGAGCAGTTCTTC; cdr3_aa: CASSQDPNNEQFF
d_call: NA; j_call: TRBJ1-5; clone_size: NA; v_call: TRBV18; cdr3_nt: TGTGCCAGCTCACCTACTCCCCTGAGCAATCAGCCCCAGCATTTT; cdr3_aa: CASSPTPLSNQPQHF
d_call: NA; j_call: TRBJ1-6; clone_size: NA; v_call: TRBV19; cdr3_nt: TGTGCCAGTAGTATACAGGGTTATAATTCACCCCTCCACTTT; cdr3_aa: CASSIQGYNSPLHF
d_call: TRBD1; j_call: TRBJ1-5; clone_size: NA; v_call: TRBV5-5; cdr3_nt: TGTGCCAGCAGCTTGGAGACAGGGGTTAGCAATCAGCCCCAGCATTTT; cdr3_aa: CASSLETGVSNQPQHF
d_call: NA; j_call: TRBJ1-5; clone_size: NA; v_call: TRBV28; cdr3_nt: TGTGCCAGCAGTTTAGGGCAGGGGAGTCGGCCCCAGCATTTT; cdr3_aa: CASSLGQGSRPQHF
d_call: TRBD1; j_call: TRBJ1-1; clone_size: NA; v_call: TRBV7-9; cdr3_nt: TGTGCCAGCAGCTTGGGGGACAGGGGCGGGAGAACTGAAGCTTTCTTT; cdr3_aa: CASSLGDRGGRTEAFF
d_call: TRBD1; j_call: TRBJ1-2; clone_size: NA; v_call: TRBV29-1; cdr3_nt: TGCAGCGCACGACACCACGCCGACAGGGATGGCTACACCTTC; cdr3_aa: CSARHHADRDGYTF
d_call: NA; j_call: TRBJ1-4; clone_size: NA; v_call: TRBV9; cdr3_nt: TGTGCCAGCAGCGTAGACGGGGGGTTTGGTGAAAAACTGTTTTTT; cdr3_aa: CASSVDGGFGEKLFF
d_call: TRBD1; j_call: TRBJ2-1; clone_size: NA; v_call: TRBV7-9; cdr3_nt: TGTGCCAGCAGCTCGGGACAGGGGGCGCGAAGCAATGAGCAGTTCTTC; cdr3_aa: CASSSGQGARSNEQFF
d_call: NA; j_call: TRBJ2-1; clone_size: NA; v_call: TRBV25-1; cdr3_nt: TGTGCCAGCAGTGTCCCGCCAGGGAACAATGAGCAGTTCTTC; cdr3_aa: CASSVPPGNNEQFF
d_call: NA; j_call: TRBJ2-5; clone_size: NA; v_call: TRBV30; cdr3_nt: TGTGCCTGGAGACCAGGCCCACCCGGAGAGACCCAGTACTTC; cdr3_aa: CAWRPGPPGETQYF
d_call: TRBD1; j_call: TRBJ1-6; clone_size: NA; v_call: TRBV7-3; cdr3_nt: TGTGCCAGCAGCTTAACTCGAGACAGGGGATCACCCCTCCACTTT; cdr3_aa: CASSLTRDRGSPLHF
d_call: TRBD2; j_call: TRBJ2-3; clone_size: NA; v_call: TRBV28; cdr3_nt: TGTGCCAGCAGTCTGAGCGGGAGAGGCCATCCAGATACGCAGTATTTT; cdr3_aa: CASSLSGRGHPDTQYF
d_call: NA; j_call: TRBJ1-5; clone_size: NA; v_call: TRBV7-8; cdr3_nt: TGTGCCAGCAGCTACGGCAGGGGAGGCAATCAGCCCCAGCATTTT; cdr3_aa: CASSYGRGGNQPQHF
d_call: NA; j_call: TRBJ2-7; clone_size: NA; v_call: TRBV27; cdr3_nt: TGTGCCAGCAGTTCGGCGGTAGCCTACGAGCAGTACTTC; cdr3_aa: CASSSAVAYEQYF
d_call: TRBD1; j_call: TRBJ1-2; clone_size: NA; v_call: TRBV29-1; cdr3_nt: TGCAGCGTTGCGGACAGGGGGAACTATGGCTACACCTTC; cdr3_aa: CSVADRGNYGYTF